The sample holds a few counts of the clone carrying this T cell receptor beta chain. What it binds is unknown. The data originate from a study of T-cell memory formation after mild COVID-19. Study-level background: For the most part, TCR clusters were specific to one donor.

Notes on the study in general: Mainly CM and EM harbored the contracting CD4+ clones; mainly EMRA harbored the CD8+ ones.

TCRdb re-derived calls from the 5' RACE reads in MiXCR, one entry per CDR3 protein. The sample records 250,000 to 350,000 distinct CDR3 sequences, 15% to 20% being singletons. The CDR3 sequence is 13 residues long. The V end was cut by 1 base, the J end by 6 bases, with 10 bases between. Germline loops: CDR1 MGHRA, CDR2 YSYEKL. The receptor comes from a young man who had mild COVID-19 (a few samples of this study predate the infection). Cell type and time point are not known. The sequencing input was PBMCs or a T cell subset sorted from them (not recorded which). V and J are TRBV4-1 and TRBJ2-7; no clear D. The CDR3 region has the DNA TGCGCCAGCAGCCAAGTCTCCGCTCTCGAGCAGTACTTC. Translation: CASSQVSALEQYF.